The present T cell receptor (beta chain) was sequenced within a study of cytomegalovirus exposure and HLA in healthy donors. Although they were nominally healthy when sampled, donors likely had unrecorded immune exposures. PCR used 60 Vbeta primers and 13 Jbeta primers. The assay was immunoSEQ multiplex PCR, and TCRdb's table has in-frame clones only and misses some. The sample includes approximately 160,000 clones, roughly 80% of them seen just once. Germline loops: CDR1 SGHAT, CDR2 FQDESV (reference sequence). With 5 bases removed from V and 0 bases from J, the gap between germline ends came to 14 bases. The CDR3 runs 15 residues. Study findings and constraints: Sequencing depth roughly uniform across donors was assumed in presence/absence analyses.

This clone was counted a few times. Its antigen is as yet unknown. The chain combines TRBV11-1 with TRBJ2-7; perhaps TRBD2 as D (6 bases). Sequencing was performed on PBMCs. The sequence derives from a male donor in good health and CMV-seronegative. CDR3 in amino acids: CASSPRDWSSYEQYF. The CDR3 region has the DNA TGTGCCAGCAGCCCCCGGGACTGGAGCTCCTACGAGCAGTACTTC.